A single sample is the source of the 8 T cell receptor beta chains below, sequenced in a study of CD8+CD57+ T cells in acquired aplastic anemia. According to the study, genomic DNA was the template for TCR beta VDJ and CDR3 profiling. One entry per CDR3 protein, called by TCRdb with MiXCR from the reads. The sample shows around 200,000 distinct CDR3 sequences, 65% of them seen only once. Sequenced patients had shown CD8+CD57+ cell expansion by flow cytometry. The sample taken for sequencing was sorted CD4+, CD8+, or CD8+CD57+ T cells (not recorded which) from PBMCs. These receptors originate from a human donor with aplastic anemia.

The chain is built from TRBV7-9 and TRBJ2-3; the match to TRBD2 covers 8 bases. This CDR3 is built from 15 residues. Germline V CDR1 and CDR2: SEHNR, FQNEAQ (reference sequence). Trimming cost V 4 bases and J 3 bases; bases outside gene matches: 6. The CDR3 DNA follows: TGTGCCAGCAGCTGGGGGGAGCGGGGGACAGATACGCAGTATTTT. This encodes CASSWGERGTDTQYF.

J is TRBJ2-3 and V is TRBV27; possible D gene TRBD1, 6 bases. The CDR3 spans 15 residues. Per the germline V gene, CDR1 is MNHEY and CDR2 is SMNVEV (reference sequence). V lost 5 bases and J lost 9, with 21 bases in between. Written as DNA, the CDR3 is TGTGCCAGCAGTCCCTCTCAGGGGATACCGACAACGCAGTATTTT. Protein sequence: CASSPSQGIPTTQYF.

The rearrangement joins TRBV19 to TRBJ2-4; 7 positions agree with TRBD1. J lost 8 bases, V lost 6 bases, and 10 bases had no gene match. The CDR3 consists of 14 residues. CDR1 is LNHDA and CDR2 is SQIVND in the germline V gene (reference sequence). The chain's CDR3 is CASRLTGVGDIQYF. DNA of the CDR3: TGTGCCAGTAGGCTTACAGGGGTGGGGGACATTCAGTACTTC.

The chain has TRBV2 and TRBJ1-1; TRBD1 matches 7 bases. The junction had 2 bases not matched to a gene; V was cut back by 5 bases and J by 2 bases. The CDR3 has 13 amino acids. CDR1 and CDR2 from the germline V gene are SNHLY and FYNNEI. CDR3 amino acids: CASSRDSNTEAFF. In nucleotides, the CDR3 is TGTGCCAGCAGTAGGGACAGTAACACTGAAGCTTTCTTT. The variable domain in full, completed from reference TRBV2 and TRBJ1-1, reads EPEVTQTPSHQVTQMGQEVILRCVPISNHLYFYWYRQILGQKVEFLVSFYNNEISEKSEIFDDQFSVERPDGSNFTLKIRSTKLEDSAMYFCASSRDSNTEAFFGQGTRLTVV.

The rearrangement links TRBV5-5 to TRBJ1-4; a weak D match, TRBD1 (5 bases). V lost 7 bases and J lost 0, with 16 bases in between. This CDR3 spans 16 amino acids. The germline V gene has CDR1 SGHKS and CDR2 YYEKEE (reference sequence). CDR3 amino acids: CASQGGLSSTNEKLFF. DNA for the CDR3: TGTGCCAGCCAGGGAGGCTTATCCTCAACTAATGAAAAACTGTTTTTT.

The chain uses TRBV7-3 and TRBJ2-4; D assignment may be TRBD1 or TRBD2 (5 bases each). The germline V gene encodes CDR1 SGHTA and CDR2 FQGTGA. V dropped 4 bases and J dropped 3 bases, with 16 bases sitting between them. There are 16 residues in the CDR3. For the CDR3, the DNA is TGTGCCAGCAGCTCCTCGGGGCTGGAAGGCAAAAACATTCAGTACTTC. Its protein is CASSSSGLEGKNIQYF.

About this clonotype: A much larger clone sits a single nucleotide away, making a read error possible. The CDR3 protein is CASIDRDKTYNEQYF. CDR3 nucleotides: TGTGCCAGCATCGACCGGGACAAAACCTACAATGAGCAGTACTTC. The rearrangement links TRBV28 to TRBJ2-7, with D possibly matching TRBD1 (6 bases). CDR1 MDHEN and CDR2 SYDVKM come from the germline V gene. This CDR3 has 15 residues. V was cut by 7 bases and J by 7 bases, with 23 bases left in between.

This chain joins TRBV29-1 and TRBJ2-3; D assignment may be TRBD1 or TRBD2 (5 bases each). Germline V gene data show CDR1 as SQVTM and CDR2 as ANQGSEA. Trimming removed 5 bases from V and 1 base from J, with 16 bases in between. The CDR3 covers 15 residues. CDR3: CSVRYSRGGTDTQYF. Written as DNA, the CDR3 is TGCAGCGTTCGGTATTCTCGAGGGGGCACAGATACGCAGTATTTT.